These 11 T cell receptor beta chains came from one sample sequenced in a study of T cell responses to AZD1222 COVID-19 vaccine. The assay was immunoSEQ multiplex PCR, and TCRdb's table has in-frame clones only and misses some. The sample gives 85,000 or so clones, 90% to 95% of which show up once; 11% is in the top ten. This sample comprised peripheral blood, obtained 28 days after the second AZD1222 dose. The receptors were gathered from an adult who received the AZD1222 COVID-19 vaccine.

The chain recombines TRBV6-1 with TRBJ2-5; 7 bases align to TRBD2. The ends lost 1 base at V and 5 bases at J; junction bases unmatched: 7. There are 15 residues in the CDR3. Germline CDR1 reads MNHNS; CDR2 reads SASEGT. The CDR3, as DNA: TGTGCCAGCAGTGAAGAGGGAGGGCCATGGGAGACCCAGTACTTC. Translated, it gives CASSEEGGPWETQYF.

The chain has TRBV10-2 and TRBJ2-7; 12 nucleotides line up with TRBD1. This CDR3 contains 15 residues. The V and J ends lost 6 bases and 7 bases, in that order; junction bases with no gene match: 10. CDR1 is WSHSY, CDR2 SAAADI, per germline. CDR3 bases: TGCGCCAGCAGCGAAAGGGACAGGGGGCTGGCGGAGCAGTACTTC. It codes for CASSERDRGLAEQYF.

The chain couples TRBV11-2 to TRBJ1-4; tentatively, D is TRBD1 (6 bases). V lost 5 bases and J 5 bases, leaving 15 bases between the germline ends. The germline gives CDR1 SGHAT, CDR2 FQNNGV. This CDR3 is 15 amino acids long. CDR3 sequence: CASSQQGRANEKLFF. The CDR3 region has the DNA TGTGCCAGCAGCCAACAGGGTAGGGCCAATGAAAAACTGTTTTTT.

This chain links TRBV10-3 with TRBJ1-1; D perhaps matches TRBD1 (5 bases). The V end was cut by 0 bases, the J end by 10 bases, with 15 bases between. The length of the CDR3 is 14 residues. The germline gives CDR1 ENHRY, CDR2 SYGVKD. The CDR3 DNA is TGTGCCATCAGTGAGTCGGGGCGGGCCGTATTAGCTTTCTTT. Its protein is CAISESGRAVLAFF.

The J gene is TRBJ2-5, the V gene TRBV5-1; D possibly corresponds to TRBD2 (5 bases). Germline lookup yields CDR1 SGHRS and CDR2 YFSETQ. The CDR3 is made up of 13 amino acids. V lost 3 bases and J lost 5, with 11 bases in between. CDR3: CASSSEGSETQYF. In nucleotides, the CDR3 is TGCGCCAGCAGCTCAGAGGGAAGCGAGACCCAGTACTTC.

CDR3 sequence (DNA): TGTGCCAGCAGCCCCCTGAGAGGGTTCGGTGGCTACACCTTC. Translating gives CASSPLRGFGGYTF. The rearrangement joins TRBV7-9 to TRBJ1-2; D gene uncertain. The CDR3 is 14 amino acids. CDR1 is SEHNR, CDR2 FQNEAQ, per germline (reference sequence). V shed 5 bases and J shed 7 bases, with 17 bases lying between them.

The chain is built from TRBV9 and TRBJ1-1; possibly TRBD1 for D (6 bases). Germline lookup yields CDR1 SGDLS and CDR2 YYNGEE. CDR3 size: 14 residues. Trimming pared 4 bases from V and 0 bases from J, leaving 10 bases between. The CDR3 bases are TGTGCCAGCAGCTTGGACAGTATGAACACTGAAGCTTTCTTT. As protein: CASSLDSMNTEAFF.

The chain has TRBV10-3 and TRBJ1-1; 7 bases are shared with TRBD1. The CDR3 is 14 residues long. J was trimmed by 4 bases and V by 3 bases; bases with no gene match: 5. Germline-derived CDR1 and CDR2 are ENHRY and SYGVKD. CDR3 protein: CAISDRGRPTEAFF. The CDR3 nucleotides read TGTGCCATCAGTGATAGGGGGCGGCCCACTGAAGCTTTCTTT.

The chain joins TRBV5-1 to TRBJ1-1; TRBD1 aligns across 10 bases. CDR1 SGHRS and CDR2 YFSETQ come from the germline V gene. This CDR3 is built from 18 residues. V gave up 3 bases and J gave up 0 bases; unmatched junction bases: 11. The CDR3 here is CASSSPRDRGIMNTEAFF. CDR3 DNA: TGCGCCAGCAGCTCGCCCCGGGACAGGGGAATCATGAACACTGAAGCTTTCTTT.

The chain uses TRBV7-8 and TRBJ1-5, with 7 nucleotides matching TRBD1. This CDR3 spans 16 amino acids. The germline CDR1 and CDR2 sequences are SGHVS and FQNEAQ. Unmatched junction bases numbered 16, after V lost 5 bases and J lost 9 bases. The CDR3 nucleotides are TGTGCCAGCAGCATCCACGGGACAGCATACAATGCGCCCCAGCATTTT. This sequence encodes CASSIHGTAYNAPQHF. The variable domain in full, completed from reference TRBV7-8 and TRBJ1-5, reads GAGVSQSPRYKVAKRGQDVALRCDPISGHVSLFWYQQALGQGPEFLTYFQNEAQLDKSGLPSDRFFAERPEGSVSTLKIQRTQQEDSAVYLCASSIHGTAYNAPQHFGDGTRLSIL.

The chain employs TRBV28 and TRBJ1-2, with D perhaps TRBD1 (5 bases). The V end lost 5 bases, the J end lost 5 bases, and 18 bases lay between the germline ends. Looked up from germline, CDR1 is MDHEN and CDR2 is SYDVKM. The CDR3 covers 15 residues. CDR3 in amino acids: CASSPAATGDYGYTF. DNA of the CDR3: TGTGCCAGCAGTCCTGCCGCAACAGGCGATTATGGCTACACCTTC.